This T cell receptor beta chain was recorded in a study of cytomegalovirus exposure and HLA in healthy donors. Findings and limits, study-wide: TCR beta chains associated with HLA were, in a later analysis, more clonally expanded than equally common others. High specificity and sensitivity for cytomegalovirus status were reported for the classifier. A few CMV-associated chains proved CMV antigen-specific in vitro. Accurate HLA-A and HLA-B prediction from TCR beta sequences was reported for most subjects.

The PCR was carried out with 60 Vbeta primers and 13 Jbeta primers. Assay used: immunoSEQ multiplex PCR; TCRdb lists only in-frame clones, some missing. The sample yields some 32,000 clones, approximately 90% seen once. Trimming left V 0 bases short and J 8 bases short, with 7 bases between. This CDR3 spans 13 amino acids. Per germline, CDR1 PRHDT and CDR2 FYEKMQ (reference sequence). With respect to this clone: The antigen is not known.

The sequenced sample was PBMCs. The sequence derives from a boy younger than 18 in good health and CMV-seronegative. The chain is built from TRBV13 and TRBJ1-4; maybe TRBD1 (5 bases). The CDR3 spells CASSLGGGEKLFF. DNA for the CDR3: TGTGCCAGCAGCTTAGGCGGGGGGGAAAAACTGTTTTTT.